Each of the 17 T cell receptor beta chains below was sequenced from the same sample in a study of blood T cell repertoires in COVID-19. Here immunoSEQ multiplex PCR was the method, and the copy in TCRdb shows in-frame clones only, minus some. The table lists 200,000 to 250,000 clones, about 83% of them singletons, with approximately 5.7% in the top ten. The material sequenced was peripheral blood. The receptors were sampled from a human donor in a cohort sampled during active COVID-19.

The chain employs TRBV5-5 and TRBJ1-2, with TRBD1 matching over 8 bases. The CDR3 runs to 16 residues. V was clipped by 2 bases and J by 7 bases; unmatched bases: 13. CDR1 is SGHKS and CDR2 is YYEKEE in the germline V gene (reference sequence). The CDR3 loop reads CASSLSLGQGGTGYTF. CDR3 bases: TGTGCCAGCAGCTTAAGTCTCGGACAGGGAGGTACTGGCTACACCTTC.

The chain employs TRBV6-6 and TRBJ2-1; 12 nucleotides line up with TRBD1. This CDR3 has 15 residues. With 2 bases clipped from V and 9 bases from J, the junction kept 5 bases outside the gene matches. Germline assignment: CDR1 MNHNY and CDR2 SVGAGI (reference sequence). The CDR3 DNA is TGTGCCAGCAGTTACGGGACAGGGGGCCCACCTGAGCAGTTCTTC. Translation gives CASSYGTGGPPEQFF.

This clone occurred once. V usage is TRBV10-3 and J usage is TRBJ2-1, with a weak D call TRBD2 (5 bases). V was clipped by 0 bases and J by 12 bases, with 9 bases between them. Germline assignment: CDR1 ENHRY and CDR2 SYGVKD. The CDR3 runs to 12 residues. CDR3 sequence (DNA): TGTGCCATCAGTGAGTCGACCGGAGGGCAGTTCTTC. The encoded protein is CAISESTGGQFF.

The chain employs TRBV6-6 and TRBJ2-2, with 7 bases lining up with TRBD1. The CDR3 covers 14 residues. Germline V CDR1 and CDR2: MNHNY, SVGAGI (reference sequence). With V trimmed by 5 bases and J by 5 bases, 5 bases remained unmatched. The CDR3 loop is CASSRQGTTGELFF. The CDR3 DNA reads TGTGCCAGCAGTAGACAGGGTACGACCGGGGAGCTGTTTTTT.

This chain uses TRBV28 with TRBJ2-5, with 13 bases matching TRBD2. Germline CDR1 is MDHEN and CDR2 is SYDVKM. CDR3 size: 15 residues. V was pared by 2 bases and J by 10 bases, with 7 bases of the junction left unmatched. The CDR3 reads CASSLGLAGESDQYF. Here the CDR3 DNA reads TGTGCCAGCAGTTTAGGACTAGCGGGGGAATCGGACCAGTACTTC.

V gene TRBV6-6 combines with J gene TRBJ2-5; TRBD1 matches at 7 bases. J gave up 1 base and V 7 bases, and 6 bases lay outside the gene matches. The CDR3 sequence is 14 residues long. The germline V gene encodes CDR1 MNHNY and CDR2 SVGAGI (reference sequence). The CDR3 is CASNLRGIQETQYF. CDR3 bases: TGTGCCAGCAACCTCAGGGGGATCCAAGAGACCCAGTACTTC.

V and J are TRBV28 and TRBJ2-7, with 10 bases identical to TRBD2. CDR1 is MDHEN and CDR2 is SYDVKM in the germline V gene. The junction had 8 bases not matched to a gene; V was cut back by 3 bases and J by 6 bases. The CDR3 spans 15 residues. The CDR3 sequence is CASSLAAGGRGEQYF. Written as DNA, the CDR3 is TGTGCCAGCAGTTTGGCAGCGGGGGGGCGTGGCGAGCAGTACTTC.

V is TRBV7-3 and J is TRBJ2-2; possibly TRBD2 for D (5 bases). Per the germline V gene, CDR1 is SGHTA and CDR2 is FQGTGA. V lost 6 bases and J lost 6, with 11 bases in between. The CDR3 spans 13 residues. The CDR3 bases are TGTGCCAGCAGTCCGGGATCAGCCGGGGAGCTGTTTTTT. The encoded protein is CASSPGSAGELFF.

The CDR3 DNA reads as TGTGCCATCAGTGAGTCGCGGGGGCAGGTGGAGACCCAGTACTTC. Translation gives CAISESRGQVETQYF. The rearrangement uses TRBV10-3 and TRBJ2-5, with D tentatively TRBD2 (7 bases). This CDR3 comprises 15 residues. V lost 0 bases and J lost 5, with 13 bases in between. Germline CDR1 ENHRY, CDR2 SYGVKD.

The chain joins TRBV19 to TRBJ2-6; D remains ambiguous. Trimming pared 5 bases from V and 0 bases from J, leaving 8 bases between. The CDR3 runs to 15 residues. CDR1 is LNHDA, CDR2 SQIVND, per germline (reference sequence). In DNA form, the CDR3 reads TGTGCCAGTAGTCACATTTACTCTGGGGCCAACGTCCTGACTTTC. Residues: CASSHIYSGANVLTF.

The chain's CDR3 is CASSYLVLGSSYEQYF. The CDR3 nucleotides read TGTGCCAGCAGCTATCTGGTCTTGGGCAGCTCCTACGAGCAGTACTTC. The chain links TRBV28 to TRBJ2-7, with no clear D. The CDR3 contains 16 residues. Trimming pared 6 bases from V and 0 bases from J, leaving 18 bases between. CDR1 MDHEN and CDR2 SYDVKM come from the germline V gene. The whole variable domain, filled in from reference TRBV28 and TRBJ2-7, reads DVKVTQSSRYLVKRTGEKVFLECVQDMDHENMFWYRQDPGLGLRLIYFSYDVKMKEKGDIPEGYSVSREKKERFSLILESASTNQTSMYLCASSYLVLGSSYEQYFGPGTRLTVT.

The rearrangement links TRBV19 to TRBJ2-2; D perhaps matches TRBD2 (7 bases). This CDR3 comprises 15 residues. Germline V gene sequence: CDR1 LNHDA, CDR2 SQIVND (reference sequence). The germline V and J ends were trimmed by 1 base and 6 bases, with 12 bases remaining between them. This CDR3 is CASSIAGGQAGELFF. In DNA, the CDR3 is TGTGCCAGTAGTATAGCCGGGGGGCAGGCCGGGGAGCTGTTTTTT.

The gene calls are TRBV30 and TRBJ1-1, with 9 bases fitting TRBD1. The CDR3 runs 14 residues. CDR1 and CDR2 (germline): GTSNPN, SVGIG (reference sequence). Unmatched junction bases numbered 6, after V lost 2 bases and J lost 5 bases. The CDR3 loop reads CAWSKGTGLTEAFF. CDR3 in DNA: TGTGCCTGGAGTAAGGGGACAGGGTTAACTGAAGCTTTCTTT.

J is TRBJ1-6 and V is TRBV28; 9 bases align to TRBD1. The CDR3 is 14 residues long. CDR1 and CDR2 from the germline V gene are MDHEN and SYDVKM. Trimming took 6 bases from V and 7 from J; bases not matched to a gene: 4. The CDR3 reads CASSDGQGNSPLHF. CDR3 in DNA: TGTGCCAGCAGCGACGGACAGGGGAATTCACCCCTCCACTTT. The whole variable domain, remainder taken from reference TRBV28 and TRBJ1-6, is DVKVTQSSRYLVKRTGEKVFLECVQDMDHENMFWYRQDPGLGLRLIYFSYDVKMKEKGDIPEGYSVSREKKERFSLILESASTNQTSMYLCASSDGQGNSPLHFGNGTRLTVT.

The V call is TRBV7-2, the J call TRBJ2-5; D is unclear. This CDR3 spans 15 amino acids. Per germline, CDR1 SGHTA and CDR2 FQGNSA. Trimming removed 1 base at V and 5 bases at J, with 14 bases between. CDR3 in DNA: TGTGCCAGCAGCTTAGTTGAGCAGCGTGAGGAGACCCAGTACTTC. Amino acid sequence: CASSLVEQREETQYF. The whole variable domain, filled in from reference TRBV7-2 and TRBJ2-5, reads GAGVSQSPSNKVTEKGKDVELRCDPISGHTALYWYRQSLGQGLEFLIYFQGNSAPDKSGLPSDRFSAERTGGSVSTLTIQRTQQEDSAVYLCASSLVEQREETQYFGPGTRLLVL.

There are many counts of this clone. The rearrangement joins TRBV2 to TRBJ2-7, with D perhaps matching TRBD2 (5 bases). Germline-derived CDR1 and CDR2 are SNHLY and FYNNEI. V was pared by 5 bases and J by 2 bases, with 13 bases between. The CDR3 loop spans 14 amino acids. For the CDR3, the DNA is TGTGCCAGCAGTACTAGTCACCGAGCCTACGAGCAGTACTTC. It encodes CASSTSHRAYEQYF.

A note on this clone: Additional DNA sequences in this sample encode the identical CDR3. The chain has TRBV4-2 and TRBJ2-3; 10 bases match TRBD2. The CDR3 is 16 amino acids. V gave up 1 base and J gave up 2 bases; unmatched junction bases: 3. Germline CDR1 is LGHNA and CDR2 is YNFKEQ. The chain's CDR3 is CASSQALAGDTDTQYF. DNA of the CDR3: TGTGCCAGCAGCCAAGCCCTAGCGGGAGACACAGATACGCAGTATTTT.